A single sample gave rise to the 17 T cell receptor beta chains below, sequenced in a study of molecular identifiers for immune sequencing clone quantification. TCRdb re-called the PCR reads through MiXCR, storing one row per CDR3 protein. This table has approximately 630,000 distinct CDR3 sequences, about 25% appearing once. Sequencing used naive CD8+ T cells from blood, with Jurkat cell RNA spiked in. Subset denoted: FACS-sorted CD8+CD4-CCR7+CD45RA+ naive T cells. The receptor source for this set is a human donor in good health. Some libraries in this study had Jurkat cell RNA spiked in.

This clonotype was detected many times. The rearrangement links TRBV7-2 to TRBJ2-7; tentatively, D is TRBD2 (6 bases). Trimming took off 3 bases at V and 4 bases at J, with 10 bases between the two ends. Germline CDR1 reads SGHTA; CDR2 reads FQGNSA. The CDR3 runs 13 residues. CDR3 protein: CASSFYAGYEQYF. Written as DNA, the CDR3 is TGTGCCAGCAGCTTCTACGCGGGGTACGAGCAGTACTTC.

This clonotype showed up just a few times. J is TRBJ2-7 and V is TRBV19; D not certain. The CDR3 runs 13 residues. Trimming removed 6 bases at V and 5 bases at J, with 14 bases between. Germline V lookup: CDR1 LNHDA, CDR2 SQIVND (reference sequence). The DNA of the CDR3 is TGTGCCAGTAGCCCGAGTGGGGTTGACGAGCAGTACTTC. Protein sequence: CASSPSGVDEQYF.

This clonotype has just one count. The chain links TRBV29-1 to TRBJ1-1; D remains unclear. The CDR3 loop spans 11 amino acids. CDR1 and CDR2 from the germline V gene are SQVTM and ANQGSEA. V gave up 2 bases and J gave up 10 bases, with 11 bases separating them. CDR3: CSVEQGPPAFF. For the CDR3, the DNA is TGCAGCGTTGAACAAGGGCCCCCAGCTTTCTTT. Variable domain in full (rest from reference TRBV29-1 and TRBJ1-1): SAVISQKPSRDICQRGTSLTIQCQVDSQVTMMFWYRQQPGQSLTLIATANQGSEATYESGFVIDKFPISRPNLTFSTLTVSNMSPEDSSIYLCSVEQGPPAFFGQGTRLTVV.

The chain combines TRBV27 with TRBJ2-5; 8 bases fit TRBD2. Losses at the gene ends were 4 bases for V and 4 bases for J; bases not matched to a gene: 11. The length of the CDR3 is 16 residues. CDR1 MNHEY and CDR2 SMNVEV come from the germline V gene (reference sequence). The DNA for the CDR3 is TGTGCCAGCAGTTCGTTAGCGGGACTTCGATTAGAGACCCAGTACTTC. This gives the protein CASSSLAGLRLETQYF.

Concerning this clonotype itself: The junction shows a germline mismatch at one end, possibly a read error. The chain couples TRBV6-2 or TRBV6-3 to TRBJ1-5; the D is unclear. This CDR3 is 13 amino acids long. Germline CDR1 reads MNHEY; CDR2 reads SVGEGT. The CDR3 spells CASGQSRNQPQRF. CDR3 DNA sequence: TGTGCCAGCGGTCAGAGCAGGAATCAGCCCCAGCGTTTT.

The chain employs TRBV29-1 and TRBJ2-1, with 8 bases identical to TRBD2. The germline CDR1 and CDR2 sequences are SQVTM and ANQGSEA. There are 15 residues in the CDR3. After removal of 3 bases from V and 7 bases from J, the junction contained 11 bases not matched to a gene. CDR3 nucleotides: TGCAGCGTTGAGGGTAGCCATAGCGGGATAAATGAGCAGTTCTTC. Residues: CSVEGSHSGINEQFF.

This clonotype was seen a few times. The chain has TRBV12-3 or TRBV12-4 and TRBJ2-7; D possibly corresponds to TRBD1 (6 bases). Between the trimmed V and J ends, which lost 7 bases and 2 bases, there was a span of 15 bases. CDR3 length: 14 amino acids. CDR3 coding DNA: TGTGCCAGCACCTGGCGAGGGGGAACCTACGAGCAGTACTTC. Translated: CASTWRGGTYEQYF.

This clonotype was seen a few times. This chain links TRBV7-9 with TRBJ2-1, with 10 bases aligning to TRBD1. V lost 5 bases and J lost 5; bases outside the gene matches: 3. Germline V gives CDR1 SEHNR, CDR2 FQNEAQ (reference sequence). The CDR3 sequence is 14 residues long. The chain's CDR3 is CASSQGQGNNEQFF. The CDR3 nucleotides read TGTGCCAGCAGCCAGGGACAGGGGAACAATGAGCAGTTCTTC.

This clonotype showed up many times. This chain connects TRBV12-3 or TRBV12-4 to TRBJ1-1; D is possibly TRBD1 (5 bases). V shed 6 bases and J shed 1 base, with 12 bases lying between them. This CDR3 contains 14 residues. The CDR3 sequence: CASRLGTANTEAFF. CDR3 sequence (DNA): TGTGCCAGCAGATTGGGGACTGCGAACACTGAAGCTTTCTTT.

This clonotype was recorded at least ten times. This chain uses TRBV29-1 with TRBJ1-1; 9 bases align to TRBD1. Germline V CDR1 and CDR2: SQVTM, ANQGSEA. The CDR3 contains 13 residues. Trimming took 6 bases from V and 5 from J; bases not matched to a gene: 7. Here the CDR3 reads CSVPDRGQTEAFF. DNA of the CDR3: TGCAGCGTACCGGACAGGGGTCAAACTGAAGCTTTCTTT.

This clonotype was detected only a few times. The CDR3 DNA sequence: TGCAGTGCCAGTCCCTACGGGGGCTACGAGCAGTACTTC. This translates into CSASPYGGYEQYF. The chain recombines TRBV20-1 with TRBJ2-7; TRBD2 might be the D (6 bases). CDR3 length: 13 residues. Trimming took 6 bases from V and 3 from J, leaving 15 bases between them. Germline V gene lookup returns CDR1 DFQATT and CDR2 SNEGSKA (reference sequence).

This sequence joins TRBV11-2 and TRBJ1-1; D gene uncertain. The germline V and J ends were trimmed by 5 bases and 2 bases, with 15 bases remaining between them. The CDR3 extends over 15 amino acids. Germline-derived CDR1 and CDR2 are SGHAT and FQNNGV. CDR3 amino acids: CASSPNTGGNTEAFF. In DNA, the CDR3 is TGTGCCAGCAGCCCTAACACCGGAGGCAACACTGAAGCTTTCTTT.

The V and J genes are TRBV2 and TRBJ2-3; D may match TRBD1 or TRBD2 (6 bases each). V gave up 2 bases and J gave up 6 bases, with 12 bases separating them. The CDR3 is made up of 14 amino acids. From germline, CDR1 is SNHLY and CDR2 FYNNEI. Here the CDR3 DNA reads TGTGCCAGCAGTGAACACAGGAGGGGGGATACGCAGTATTTT. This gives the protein CASSEHRRGDTQYF.

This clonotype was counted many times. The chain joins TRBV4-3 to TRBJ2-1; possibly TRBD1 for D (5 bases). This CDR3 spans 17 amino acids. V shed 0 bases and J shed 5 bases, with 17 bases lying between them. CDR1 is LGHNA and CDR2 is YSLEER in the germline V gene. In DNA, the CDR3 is TGCGCCAGCAGCCAAGATCCGGGCAGGGTCCCAAACAATGAGCAGTTCTTC. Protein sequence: CASSQDPGRVPNNEQFF.

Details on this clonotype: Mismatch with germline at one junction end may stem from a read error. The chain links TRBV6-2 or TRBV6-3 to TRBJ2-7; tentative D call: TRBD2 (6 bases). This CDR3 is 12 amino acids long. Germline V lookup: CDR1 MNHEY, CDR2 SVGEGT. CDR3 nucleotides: TGTGCCAGCAGTGGGGGGAGACCCGAGCAGTGCTTC. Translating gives CASSGGRPEQCF.

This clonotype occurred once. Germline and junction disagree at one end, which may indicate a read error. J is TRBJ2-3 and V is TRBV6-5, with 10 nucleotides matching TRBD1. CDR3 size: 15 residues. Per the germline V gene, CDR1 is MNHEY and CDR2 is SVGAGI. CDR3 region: CANSPRDRGPDTQYF. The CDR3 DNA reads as TGTGCCAACAGTCCCCGGGACAGGGGCCCAGATACGCAGTATTTT.

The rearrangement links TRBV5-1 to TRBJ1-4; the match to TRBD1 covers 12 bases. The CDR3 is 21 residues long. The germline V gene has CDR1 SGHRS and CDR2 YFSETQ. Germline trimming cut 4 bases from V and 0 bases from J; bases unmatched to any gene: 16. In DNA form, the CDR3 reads TGCGCCAGCAGCCTTGCGCCCCCGGGACAGGGGGCTCTACCAACTAATGAAAAACTGTTTTTT. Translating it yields CASSLAPPGQGALPTNEKLFF. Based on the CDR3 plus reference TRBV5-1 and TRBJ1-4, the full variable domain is KAGVTQTPRYLIKTRGQQVTLSCSPISGHRSVSWYQQTPGQGLQFLFEYFSETQRNKGNFPGRFSGRQFSNSRSEMNVSTLELGDSALYLCASSLAPPGQGALPTNEKLFFGSGTQLSVL.